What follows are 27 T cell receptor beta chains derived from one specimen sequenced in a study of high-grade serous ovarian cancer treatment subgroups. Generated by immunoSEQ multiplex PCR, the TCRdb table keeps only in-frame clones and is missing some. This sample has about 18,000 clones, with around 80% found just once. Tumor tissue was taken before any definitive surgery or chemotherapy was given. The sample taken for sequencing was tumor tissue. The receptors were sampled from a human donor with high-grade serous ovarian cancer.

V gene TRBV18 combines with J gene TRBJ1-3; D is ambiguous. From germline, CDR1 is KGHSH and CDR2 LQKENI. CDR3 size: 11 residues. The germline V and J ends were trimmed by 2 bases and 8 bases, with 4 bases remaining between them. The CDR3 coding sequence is TGTGCCAGCTCACCAGGGGACACCATATATTTT. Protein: CASSPGDTIYF.

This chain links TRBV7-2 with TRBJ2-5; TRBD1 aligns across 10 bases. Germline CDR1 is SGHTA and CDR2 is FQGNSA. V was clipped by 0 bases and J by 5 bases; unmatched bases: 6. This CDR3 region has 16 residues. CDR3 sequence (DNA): TGTGCCAGCAGCTTAGCGTGGACAGGGGGAGGTGAGACCCAGTACTTC. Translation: CASSLAWTGGGETQYF.

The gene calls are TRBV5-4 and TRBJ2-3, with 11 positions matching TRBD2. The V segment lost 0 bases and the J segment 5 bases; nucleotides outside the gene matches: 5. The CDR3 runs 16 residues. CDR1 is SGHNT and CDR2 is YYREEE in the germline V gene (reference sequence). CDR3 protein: CASSLVSGRAGDTQYF. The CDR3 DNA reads TGTGCCAGCAGCTTGGTTAGCGGGAGGGCCGGAGATACGCAGTATTTT.

The CDR3, as DNA: TGTGCCAGCAGCACAGGAAGCATGAACACTGAAGCTTTCTTT. As protein: CASSTGSMNTEAFF. This sequence joins TRBV7-2 and TRBJ1-1; D may be TRBD1 (5 bases). Looked up from germline, CDR1 is SGHTA and CDR2 is FQGNSA. V shed 5 bases and J shed 0 bases, with 10 bases lying between them. CDR3 length: 14 amino acids.

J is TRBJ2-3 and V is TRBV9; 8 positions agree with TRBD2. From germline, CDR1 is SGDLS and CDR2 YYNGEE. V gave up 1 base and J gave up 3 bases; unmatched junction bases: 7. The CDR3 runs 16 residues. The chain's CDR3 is CASSVRGLVSTDTQYF. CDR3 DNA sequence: TGTGCCAGCAGCGTACGGGGACTAGTTAGTACAGATACGCAGTATTTT.

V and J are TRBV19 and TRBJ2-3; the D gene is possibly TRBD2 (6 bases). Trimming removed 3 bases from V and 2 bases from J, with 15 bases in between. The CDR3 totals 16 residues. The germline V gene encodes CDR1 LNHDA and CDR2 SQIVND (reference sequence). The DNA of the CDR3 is TGTGCCAGTAGTATTCTGGAGGGCGTCTACACAGATACGCAGTATTTT. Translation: CASSILEGVYTDTQYF.

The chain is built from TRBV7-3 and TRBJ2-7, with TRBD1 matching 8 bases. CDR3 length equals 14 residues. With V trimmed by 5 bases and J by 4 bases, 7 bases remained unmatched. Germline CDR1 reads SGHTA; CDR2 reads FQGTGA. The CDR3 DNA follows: TGTGCCAGCAGCCCCTCAGGGGGCTGGTACGAGCAGTACTTC. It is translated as CASSPSGGWYEQYF.

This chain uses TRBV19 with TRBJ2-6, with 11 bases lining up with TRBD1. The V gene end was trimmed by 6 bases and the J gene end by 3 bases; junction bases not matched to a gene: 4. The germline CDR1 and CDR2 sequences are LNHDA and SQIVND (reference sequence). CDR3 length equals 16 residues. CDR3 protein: CASSGQGASGANVLTF. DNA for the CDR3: TGTGCCAGTAGCGGACAGGGGGCGAGTGGGGCCAACGTCCTGACTTTC. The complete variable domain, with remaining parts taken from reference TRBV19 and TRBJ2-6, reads DGGITQSPKYLFRKEGQNVTLSCEQNLNHDAMYWYRQDPGQGLRLIYYSQIVNDFQKGDIAEGYSVSREKKESFPLTVTSAQKNPTAFYLCASSGQGASGANVLTFGAGSRLTVL.

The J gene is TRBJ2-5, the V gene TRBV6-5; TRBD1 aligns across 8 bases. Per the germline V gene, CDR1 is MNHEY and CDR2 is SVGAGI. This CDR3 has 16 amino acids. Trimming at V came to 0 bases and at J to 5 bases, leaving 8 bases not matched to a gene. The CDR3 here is CASSYSSGTGGETQYF. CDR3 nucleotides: TGTGCCAGCAGTTACTCCTCTGGGACAGGAGGGGAGACCCAGTACTTC.

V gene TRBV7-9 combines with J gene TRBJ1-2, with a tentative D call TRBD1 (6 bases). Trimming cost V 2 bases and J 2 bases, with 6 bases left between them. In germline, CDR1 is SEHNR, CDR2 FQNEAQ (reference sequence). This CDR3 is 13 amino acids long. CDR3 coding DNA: TGTGCCAGCAGCTTAAGGGGGAACTATGGCTACACCTTC. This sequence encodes CASSLRGNYGYTF.

This CDR3 reads CASSQDLGTALTEAFF. CDR3 bases: TGTGCCAGCAGCCAAGATCTCGGGACAGCCTTAACTGAAGCTTTCTTT. The chain carries TRBV14 and TRBJ1-1; 7 nucleotides line up with TRBD1. The CDR3 contains 16 residues. V gave up 0 bases and J gave up 5 bases; unmatched junction bases: 9. Germline-derived CDR1 and CDR2 are SGHDN and FVKESK. Together with reference TRBV14 and TRBJ1-1, the CDR3 gives the full variable domain: EAGVTQFPSHSVIEKGQTVTLRCDPISGHDNLYWYRRVMGKEIKFLLHFVKESKQDESGMPNNRFLAERTGGTYSTLKVQPAELEDSGVYFCASSQDLGTALTEAFFGQGTRLTVV.

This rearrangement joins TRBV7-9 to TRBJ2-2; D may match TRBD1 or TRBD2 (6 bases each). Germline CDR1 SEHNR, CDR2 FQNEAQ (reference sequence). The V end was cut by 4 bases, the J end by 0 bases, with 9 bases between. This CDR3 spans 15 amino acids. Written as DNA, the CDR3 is TGTGCCAGCAGCTGGGGGGCTTCGAACACCGGGGAGCTGTTTTTT. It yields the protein CASSWGASNTGELFF.

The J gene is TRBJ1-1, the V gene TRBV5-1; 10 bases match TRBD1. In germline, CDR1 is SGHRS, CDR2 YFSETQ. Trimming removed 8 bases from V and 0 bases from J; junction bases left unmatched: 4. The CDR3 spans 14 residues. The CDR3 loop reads CASGTGVLNTEAFF. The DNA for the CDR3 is TGCGCCAGTGGGACAGGGGTTTTGAACACTGAAGCTTTCTTT.

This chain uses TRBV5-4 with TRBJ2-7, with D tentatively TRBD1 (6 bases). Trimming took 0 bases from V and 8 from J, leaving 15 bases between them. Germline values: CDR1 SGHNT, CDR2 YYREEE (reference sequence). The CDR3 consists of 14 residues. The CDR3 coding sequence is TGTGCCAGCAGCTTGGACCACTCGGACAGCCAGCAGTACTTC. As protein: CASSLDHSDSQQYF.

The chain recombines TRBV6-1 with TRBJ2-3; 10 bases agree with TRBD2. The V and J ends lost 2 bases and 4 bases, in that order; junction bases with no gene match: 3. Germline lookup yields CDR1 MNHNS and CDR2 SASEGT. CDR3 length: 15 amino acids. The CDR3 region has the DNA TGTGCCAGCAGTGAACTAGCGGGAGAGGCAGATACGCAGTATTTT. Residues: CASSELAGEADTQYF.

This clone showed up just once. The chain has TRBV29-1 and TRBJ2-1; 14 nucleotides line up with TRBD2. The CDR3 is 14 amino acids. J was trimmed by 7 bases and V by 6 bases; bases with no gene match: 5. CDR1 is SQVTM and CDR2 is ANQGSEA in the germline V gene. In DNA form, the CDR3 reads TGCAGCGTGGGGACTAGCGGGAGCTGGAATGAGCAGTTCTTC. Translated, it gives CSVGTSGSWNEQFF.

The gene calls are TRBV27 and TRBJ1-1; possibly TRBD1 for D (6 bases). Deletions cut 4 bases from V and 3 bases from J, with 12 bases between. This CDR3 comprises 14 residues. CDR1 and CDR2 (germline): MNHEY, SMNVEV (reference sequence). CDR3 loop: CASSYLGGDTEAFF. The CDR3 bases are TGTGCCAGCAGTTACCTAGGGGGTGACACTGAAGCTTTCTTT.

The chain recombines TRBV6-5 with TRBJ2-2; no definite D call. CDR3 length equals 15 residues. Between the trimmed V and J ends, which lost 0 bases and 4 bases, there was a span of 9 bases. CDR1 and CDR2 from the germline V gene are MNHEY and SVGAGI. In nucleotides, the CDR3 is TGTGCCAGCAGTTACTCGGTGGAGATCACCGGGGAGCTGTTTTTT. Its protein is CASSYSVEITGELFF.

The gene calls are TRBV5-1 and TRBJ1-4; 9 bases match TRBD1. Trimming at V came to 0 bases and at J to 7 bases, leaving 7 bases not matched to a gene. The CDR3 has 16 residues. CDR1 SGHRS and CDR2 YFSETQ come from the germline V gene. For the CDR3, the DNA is TGCGCCAGCAGCTTGGACGCACAGGGGGCGAGTGAAAAACTGTTTTTT. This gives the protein CASSLDAQGASEKLFF.

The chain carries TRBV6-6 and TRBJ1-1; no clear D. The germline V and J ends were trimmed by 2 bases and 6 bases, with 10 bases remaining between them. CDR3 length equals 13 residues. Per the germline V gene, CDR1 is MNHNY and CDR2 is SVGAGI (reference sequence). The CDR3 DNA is TGTGCCAGCAGTTACAGGGAGAGGGCTGAAGCTTTCTTT. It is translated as CASSYRERAEAFF.

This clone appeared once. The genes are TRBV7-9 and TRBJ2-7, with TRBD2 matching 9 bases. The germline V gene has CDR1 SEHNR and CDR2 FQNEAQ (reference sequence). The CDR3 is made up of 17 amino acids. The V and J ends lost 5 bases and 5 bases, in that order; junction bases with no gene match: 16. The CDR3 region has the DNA TGTGCCAGCAGCAAGGGGGGGACTAGCCTATCGGTAAACGAGCAGTACTTC. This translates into CASSKGGTSLSVNEQYF. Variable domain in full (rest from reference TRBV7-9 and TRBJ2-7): DTGVSQNPRHKITKRGQNVTFRCDPISEHNRLYWYRQTLGQGPEFLTYFQNEAQLEKSRLLSDRFSAERPKGSFSTLEIQRTEQGDSAMYLCASSKGGTSLSVNEQYFGPGTRLTVT.

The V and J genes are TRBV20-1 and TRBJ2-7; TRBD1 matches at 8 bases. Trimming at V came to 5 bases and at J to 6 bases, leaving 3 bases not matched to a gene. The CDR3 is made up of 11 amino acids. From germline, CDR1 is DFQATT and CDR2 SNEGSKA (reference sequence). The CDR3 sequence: CSADRGLEQYF. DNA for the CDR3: TGCAGTGCTGACAGGGGTCTCGAGCAGTACTTC.

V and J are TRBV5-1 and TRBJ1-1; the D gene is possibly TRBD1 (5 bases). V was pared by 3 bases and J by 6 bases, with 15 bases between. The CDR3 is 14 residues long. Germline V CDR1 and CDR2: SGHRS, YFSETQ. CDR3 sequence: CASSSIGGWAEAFF. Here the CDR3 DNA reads TGCGCCAGCAGCTCGATCGGGGGATGGGCTGAAGCTTTCTTT.

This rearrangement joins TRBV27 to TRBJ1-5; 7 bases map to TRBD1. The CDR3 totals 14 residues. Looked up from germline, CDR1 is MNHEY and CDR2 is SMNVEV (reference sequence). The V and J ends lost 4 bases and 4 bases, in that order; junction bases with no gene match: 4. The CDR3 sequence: CASSSPGQNQPQHF. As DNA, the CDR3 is TGTGCCAGCAGTTCTCCGGGACAGAATCAGCCCCAGCATTTT.

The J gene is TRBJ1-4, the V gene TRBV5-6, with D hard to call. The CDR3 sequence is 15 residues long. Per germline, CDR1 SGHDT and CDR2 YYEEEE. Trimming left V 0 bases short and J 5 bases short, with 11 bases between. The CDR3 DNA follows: TGTGCCAGCAGCTTGGCAGCGGGAAAAAATGAAAAACTGTTTTTT. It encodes CASSLAAGKNEKLFF.

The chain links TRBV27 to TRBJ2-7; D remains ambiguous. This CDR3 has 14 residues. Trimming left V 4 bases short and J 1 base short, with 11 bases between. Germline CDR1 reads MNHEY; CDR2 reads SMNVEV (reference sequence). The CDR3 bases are TGTGCCAGCAGTTCCTCGACTTCGTCCTACGAGCAGTACTTC. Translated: CASSSSTSSYEQYF.

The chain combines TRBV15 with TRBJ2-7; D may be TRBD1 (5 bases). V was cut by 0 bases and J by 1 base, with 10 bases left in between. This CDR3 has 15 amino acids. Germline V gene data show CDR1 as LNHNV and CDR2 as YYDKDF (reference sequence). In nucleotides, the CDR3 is TGTGCCACCAGCAGAGAAGGTGGGGCTTCCTACGAGCAGTACTTC. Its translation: CATSREGGASYEQYF.